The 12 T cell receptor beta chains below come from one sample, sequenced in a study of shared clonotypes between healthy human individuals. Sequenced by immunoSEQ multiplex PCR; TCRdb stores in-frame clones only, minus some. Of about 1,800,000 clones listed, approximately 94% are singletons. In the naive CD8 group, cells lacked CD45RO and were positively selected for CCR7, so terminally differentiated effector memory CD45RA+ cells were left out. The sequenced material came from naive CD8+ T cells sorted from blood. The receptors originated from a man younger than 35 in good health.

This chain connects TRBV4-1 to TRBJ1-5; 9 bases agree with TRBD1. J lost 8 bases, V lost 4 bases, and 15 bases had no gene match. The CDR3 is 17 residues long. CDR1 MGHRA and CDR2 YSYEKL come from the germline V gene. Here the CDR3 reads CASSPQPGQGIAEPQHF. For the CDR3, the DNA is TGCGCCAGCAGCCCGCAACCGGGACAGGGAATAGCGGAGCCCCAGCATTTT.

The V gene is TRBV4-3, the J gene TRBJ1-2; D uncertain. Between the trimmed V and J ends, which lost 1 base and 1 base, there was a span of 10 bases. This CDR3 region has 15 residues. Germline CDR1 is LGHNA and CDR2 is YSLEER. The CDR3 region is CASSQGAILNYGYTF. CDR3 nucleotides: TGCGCCAGCAGCCAAGGTGCAATTCTTAACTATGGCTACACCTTC.

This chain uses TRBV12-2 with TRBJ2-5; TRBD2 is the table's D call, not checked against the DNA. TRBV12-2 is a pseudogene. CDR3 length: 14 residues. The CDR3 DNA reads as TGTGCAAGTCGCTTACGAGAACGTGAAGAGACCCAGTACTTC. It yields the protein CASRLREREETQYF.

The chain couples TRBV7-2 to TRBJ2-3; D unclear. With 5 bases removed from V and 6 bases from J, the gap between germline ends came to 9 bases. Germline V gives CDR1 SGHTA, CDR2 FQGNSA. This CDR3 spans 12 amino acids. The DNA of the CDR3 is TGTGCCAGCAGCCCCGGGCGGGATACGCAGTATTTT. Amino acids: CASSPGRDTQYF.

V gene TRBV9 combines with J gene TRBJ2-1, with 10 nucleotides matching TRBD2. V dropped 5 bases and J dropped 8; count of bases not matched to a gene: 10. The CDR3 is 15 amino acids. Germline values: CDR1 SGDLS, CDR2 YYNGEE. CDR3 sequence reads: CASRALAGAGDEQFF. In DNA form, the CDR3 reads TGTGCCAGCAGGGCCCTAGCGGGGGCCGGGGATGAGCAGTTCTTC.

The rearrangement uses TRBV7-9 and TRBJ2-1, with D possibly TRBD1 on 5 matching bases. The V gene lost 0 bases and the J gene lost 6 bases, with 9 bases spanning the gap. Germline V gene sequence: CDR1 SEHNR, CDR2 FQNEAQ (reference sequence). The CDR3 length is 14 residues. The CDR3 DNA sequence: TGTGCCAGCAGCTTAGCGCGAGACAGCAATGAGCAGTTCTTC. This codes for CASSLARDSNEQFF.

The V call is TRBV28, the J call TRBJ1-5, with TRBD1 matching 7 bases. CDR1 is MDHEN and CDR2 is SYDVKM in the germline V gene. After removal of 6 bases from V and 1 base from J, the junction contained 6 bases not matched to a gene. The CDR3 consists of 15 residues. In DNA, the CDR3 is TGTGCCAGCAGCTATCGACAGGGAAGCAATCAGCCCCAGCATTTT. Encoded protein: CASSYRQGSNQPQHF.

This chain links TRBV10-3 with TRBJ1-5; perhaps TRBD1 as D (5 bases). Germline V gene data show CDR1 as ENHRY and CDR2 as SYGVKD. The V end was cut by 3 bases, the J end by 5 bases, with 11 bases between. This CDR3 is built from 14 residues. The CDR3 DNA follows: TGTGCCATCAGTGAAGTAGGGGCGGATCAGCCCCAGCATTTT. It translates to CAISEVGADQPQHF.

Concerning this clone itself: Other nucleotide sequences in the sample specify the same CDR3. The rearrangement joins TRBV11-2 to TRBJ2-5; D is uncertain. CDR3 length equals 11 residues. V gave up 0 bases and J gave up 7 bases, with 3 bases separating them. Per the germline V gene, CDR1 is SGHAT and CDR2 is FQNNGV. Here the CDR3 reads CASSLEGTQYF. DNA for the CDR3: TGTGCCAGCAGCTTAGAAGGGACCCAGTACTTC.

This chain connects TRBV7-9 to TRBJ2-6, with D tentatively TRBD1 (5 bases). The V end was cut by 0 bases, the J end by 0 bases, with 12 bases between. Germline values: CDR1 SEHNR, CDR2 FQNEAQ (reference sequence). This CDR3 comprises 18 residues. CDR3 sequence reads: CASSLALDNHSGANVLTF. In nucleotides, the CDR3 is TGTGCCAGCAGCTTAGCCTTGGACAACCACTCTGGGGCCAACGTCCTGACTTTC. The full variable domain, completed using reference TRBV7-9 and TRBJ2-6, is DTGVSQNPRHKITKRGQNVTFRCDPISEHNRLYWYRQTLGQGPEFLTYFQNEAQLEKSRLLSDRFSAERPKGSFSTLEIQRTEQGDSAMYLCASSLALDNHSGANVLTFGAGSRLTVL.

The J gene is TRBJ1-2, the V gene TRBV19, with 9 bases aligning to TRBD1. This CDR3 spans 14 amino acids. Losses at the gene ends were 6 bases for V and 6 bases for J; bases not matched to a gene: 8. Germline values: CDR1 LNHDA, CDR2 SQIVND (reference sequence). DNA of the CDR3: TGTGCCAGTAGCCCCGGGACAGGGATGAATGGCTACACCTTC. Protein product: CASSPGTGMNGYTF.

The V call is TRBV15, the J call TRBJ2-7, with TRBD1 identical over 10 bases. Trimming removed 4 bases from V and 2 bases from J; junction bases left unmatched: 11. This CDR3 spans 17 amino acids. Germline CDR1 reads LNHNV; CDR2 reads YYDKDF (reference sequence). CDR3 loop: CATSISPDRGLPYEQYF. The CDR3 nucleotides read TGTGCCACCAGCATCAGCCCAGACAGGGGGCTCCCCTACGAGCAGTACTTC.